The 25 T cell receptor beta chains given below trace back to one sample, sequenced in a study of T cells in Graves' hyperthyroidism and ophthalmopathy. RNA transcripts gave rise to amplified TCR beta CDR3 regions. A first-round RT-PCR of the TCR CDR3 used the HTBI primer set. Using its own MiXCR run on the multiplex PCR reads, TCRdb lists one record per CDR3 protein. The repertoire has some 380,000 distinct CDR3 sequences, about 13% of them found once; the top ten carry around 21%. Sequenced sample: blood. These receptor sequences come from a man under 40 with Graves' hyperthyroidism that later progressed to Graves' ophthalmopathy.

This clonotype was recorded at least ten times. This sequence joins TRBV6-1 and TRBJ2-7; possibly TRBD2 for D (6 bases). Trimming removed 7 bases from V and 1 base from J, with 11 bases in between. This CDR3 spans 13 amino acids. Germline V CDR1 and CDR2: MNHNS, SASEGT. CDR3 coding DNA: TGTGCCAGCACGGTGGGGGGATCCTACGAGCAGTACTTC. It translates to CASTVGGSYEQYF.

This clonotype was recorded a few times. The CDR3 region is CSARLTRGLQSETQYF. As DNA, the CDR3 is TGCAGTGCTAGACTAACTAGAGGTTTACAGTCAGAGACCCAGTACTTC. J is TRBJ2-5 and V is TRBV20-1; perhaps TRBD2 as D (5 bases). From germline, CDR1 is DFQATT and CDR2 SNEGSKA (reference sequence). CDR3 length: 16 amino acids. V was pared by 2 bases and J by 4 bases, with 20 bases between.

Only a few counts were recorded for this clonotype. The rearrangement uses TRBV6-1 and TRBJ1-2; possibly TRBD1 for D (5 bases). Germline CDR1 MNHNS, CDR2 SASEGT. Trimming left V 0 bases short and J 3 bases short, with 11 bases between. The CDR3 contains 15 residues. CDR3 residues: CASSEAPTVDYGYTF. The CDR3 bases are TGTGCCAGCAGTGAAGCTCCGACAGTAGACTATGGCTACACCTTC.

This chain uses TRBV20-1 with TRBJ1-2; a possible D gene is TRBD1 (6 bases). This CDR3 is built from 12 residues. Germline V gene sequence: CDR1 DFQATT, CDR2 SNEGSKA (reference sequence). Trimming took 0 bases from V and 8 from J, leaving 10 bases between them. The DNA for the CDR3 is TGCAGTGCTAGAGATTTTCAGGGGGGCTACACCTTC. Translated: CSARDFQGGYTF.

This clonotype was picked up a small number of times. This sequence joins TRBV15 and TRBJ1-5, with 7 bases aligning to TRBD1. The CDR3 runs to 14 residues. The ends lost 4 bases at V and 4 bases at J; junction bases unmatched: 4. In germline, CDR1 is LNHNV, CDR2 YYDKDF (reference sequence). CDR3: CATSILQGNQPQHF. In DNA form, the CDR3 reads TGTGCCACCAGCATCCTACAGGGGAATCAGCCCCAGCATTTT.

Many counts were recorded for this clonotype. The chain carries TRBV27 and TRBJ1-1, with D perhaps matching TRBD1 (5 bases). V lost 10 bases and J lost 4, with 19 bases in between. CDR3 length equals 14 residues. CDR1 is MNHEY, CDR2 SMNVEV, per germline (reference sequence). CDR3 nucleotide sequence: TGTGCCACCAAACCCCAGGGAAAACGCACTGAAGCTTTCTTT. Translating gives CATKPQGKRTEAFF.

This clonotype was counted a single time. A much more abundant neighbour one base away suggests this may be a read error. This rearrangement joins TRBV13 to TRBJ2-1, with TRBD2 as a possible D gene (6 bases). Judging by the DNA end, TRBJ2-7 fits better; the J call may be wrong. CDR1 PRHDT and CDR2 FYEKMQ come from the germline V gene (reference sequence). The length of the CDR3 is 16 residues. The CDR3 loop reads CASSPRGVGLYNEQYF. CDR3 nucleotide sequence: TGTGCCAGCAGCCCACGAGGGGTGGGACTCTACAATGAGCAGTACTTC.

This clonotype was detected many times. The chain uses TRBV14 and TRBJ2-3; 8 nucleotides align to TRBD2. The germline CDR1 and CDR2 sequences are SGHDN and FVKESK. The CDR3 covers 14 residues. V was clipped by 8 bases and J by 0 bases; unmatched bases: 4. CDR3 amino acids: CASCSGASTDTQYF. CDR3 coding DNA: TGTGCCAGCTGTAGCGGGGCCAGCACAGATACGCAGTATTTT.

This clonotype has only a few counts. The chain has TRBV7-6 and TRBJ1-3; weak D call: TRBD1 (5 bases). The V end was cut by 5 bases, the J end by 0 bases, with 11 bases between. The length of the CDR3 is 15 residues. Germline values: CDR1 SGHVS, CDR2 FNYEAQ. CDR3 nucleotide sequence: TGTGCCAGCAGCCTACGTACAGGCTCTGGAAACACCATATATTTT. This codes for CASSLRTGSGNTIYF.

This clonotype has a count of ten or more. V and J are TRBV28 and TRBJ2-3; 11 bases map to TRBD2. With V trimmed by 5 bases and J by 2 bases, 6 bases remained unmatched. Germline CDR1 MDHEN, CDR2 SYDVKM. The CDR3 consists of 16 residues. The CDR3 region is CASSTLAGGSTDTQYF. The CDR3 DNA follows: TGTGCCAGCAGTACCCTAGCGGGGGGCTCCACAGATACGCAGTATTTT.

This clonotype was found a few times. This chain connects TRBV6-2 or TRBV6-3 to TRBJ1-6, with D hard to call. The CDR3 has 12 residues. Trimming shortened V by 5 bases and J by 10 bases, and 9 bases separated the two germline ends. CDR1 and CDR2 from the germline V gene are MNHEY and SVGEGT. Here the CDR3 DNA reads TGTGCCAGCAGTGTTTTGGTATCACCCCTCCACTTT. It specifies CASSVLVSPLHF.

J is TRBJ1-2 and V is TRBV19; D not certain. CDR1 is LNHDA and CDR2 is SQIVND in the germline V gene (reference sequence). The CDR3 runs 13 residues. Trimming cost V 0 bases and J 8 bases, with 10 bases left between them. CDR3 nucleotide sequence: TGTGCCAGTAGTATAGATCTATCGGGAGGCTACACCTTC. Translated: CASSIDLSGGYTF.

The V call is TRBV4-1, the J call TRBJ1-2; D call uncertain. Trimming removed 2 bases from V and 6 bases from J, with 22 bases in between. The length of the CDR3 is 17 residues. Germline V lookup: CDR1 MGHRA, CDR2 YSYEKL. The CDR3 region is CASSQWRESTTVHGYTF. The CDR3 bases are TGCGCCAGCAGCCAATGGAGGGAGTCTACTACTGTTCATGGCTACACCTTC.

The chain employs TRBV6-5 and TRBJ1-4; D gene ambiguous. CDR1 and CDR2 (germline): MNHEY, SVGAGI. This CDR3 region has 15 residues. The V end was cut by 2 bases, the J end by 3 bases, with 10 bases between. The CDR3, as DNA: TGTGCCAGCAGTTACACCCGGGCCGCTAATGAAAAACTGTTTTTT. Its translation is CASSYTRAANEKLFF.

This clonotype has a handful of counts. The V call is TRBV5-6, the J call TRBJ2-3; either TRBD1 or TRBD2 may supply D (5 bases each). Germline V lookup: CDR1 SGHDT, CDR2 YYEEEE. V gave up 6 bases and J gave up 4 bases, with 24 bases separating them. The CDR3 is 17 residues long. The CDR3 here is CASTSRSGAGPPDTQYF. CDR3 sequence (DNA): TGTGCCAGCACCTCTCGGTCCGGGGCAGGGCCCCCAGATACGCAGTATTTT.

There are a few counts of this clonotype. V and J are TRBV20-1 and TRBJ2-1, with 13 bases aligning to TRBD2. Germline CDR1 reads DFQATT; CDR2 reads SNEGSKA (reference sequence). The CDR3 runs 16 residues. The junction had 8 bases not matched to a gene; V was cut back by 5 bases and J by 4 bases. The CDR3 DNA sequence: TGCAGTGCTCCGACTAGCGGGGGGCTAAATTACAATGAGCAGTTCTTC. It yields the protein CSAPTSGGLNYNEQFF.

This clonotype has at least ten counts. The chain recombines TRBV7-9 with TRBJ2-1; D possibly corresponds to TRBD2 (6 bases). Trimming stripped 5 bases from V and 6 bases from J, with 11 bases between. This CDR3 contains 13 residues. Germline CDR1 reads SEHNR; CDR2 reads FQNEAQ (reference sequence). CDR3 amino acids: CASSPRLVNEQFF. CDR3 DNA: TGTGCCAGCAGCCCGAGACTAGTCAATGAGCAGTTCTTC.

The chain is built from TRBV3-1 and TRBJ2-1, with 8 bases that match TRBD1. The CDR3 has 19 residues. Germline CDR1 and CDR2: LGHDT and YNNKEL (reference sequence). V lost 4 bases and J lost 0; bases outside the gene matches: 14. The CDR3 reads CASSLRTGSPRSSYNEQFF. The CDR3 nucleotides read TGTGCCAGCAGCCTTCGGACAGGGTCCCCCAGAAGCTCCTACAATGAGCAGTTCTTC.

In this sample, this clonotype turned up many times. This rearrangement joins TRBV6-5 to TRBJ2-5; D unresolved. The CDR3 has 12 amino acids. V lost 2 bases, J lost 1 base, and 2 bases lay in between. Germline V lookup: CDR1 MNHEY, CDR2 SVGAGI. In DNA form, the CDR3 reads TGTGCCAGCAGTTACAGCCAAGAGACCCAGTACTTC. Translating it yields CASSYSQETQYF.

This clonotype was counted at least ten times. The rearrangement links TRBV6-1 to TRBJ1-5, with D unresolved. Trimming took off 2 bases at V and 2 bases at J, with 10 bases between the two ends. The CDR3 loop spans 15 amino acids. Germline CDR1 is MNHNS and CDR2 is SASEGT. CDR3 in amino acids: CASSELVVGNQPQHF. The CDR3 region has the DNA TGTGCCAGCAGTGAATTGGTGGTCGGCAATCAGCCCCAGCATTTT.

In its sample, this clonotype was seen many times. This chain uses TRBV7-8 with TRBJ2-5, with D possibly TRBD1 on 6 matching bases. There are 15 residues in the CDR3. Germline V gene lookup returns CDR1 SGHVS and CDR2 FQNEAQ. Trimming shortened V by 5 bases and J by 1 base, and 14 bases separated the two germline ends. The CDR3, as DNA: TGTGCCAGCAGCCAACAGGGTCCCTCCCAAGAGACCCAGTACTTC. This gives the protein CASSQQGPSQETQYF.

This clonotype was recorded at least ten times. The chain recombines TRBV2 with TRBJ1-1, with TRBD1 identical over 12 bases. V was pared by 6 bases and J by 4 bases, with 3 bases of the junction left unmatched. The germline gives CDR1 SNHLY, CDR2 FYNNEI. The CDR3 covers 14 residues. Here the CDR3 reads CASSAGQGATEAFF. In DNA, the CDR3 is TGTGCCAGCAGCGCGGGACAGGGGGCCACTGAAGCTTTCTTT.

In this sample, this clonotype turned up a few times. The chain links TRBV5-1 to TRBJ1-1; no clear D gene. The CDR3 runs 14 residues. Per germline, CDR1 SGHRS and CDR2 YFSETQ. V lost 0 bases, J lost 0 bases, and 6 bases lay in between. CDR3 nucleotide sequence: TGCGCCAGCAGCTTGGGGATCTTGAACACTGAAGCTTTCTTT. Translating it yields CASSLGILNTEAFF.

This clonotype was seen many times. This chain joins TRBV12-3 or TRBV12-4 and TRBJ2-3, with 8 positions matching TRBD2. With V trimmed by 3 bases and J by 7 bases, 6 bases remained unmatched. The CDR3 runs to 14 residues. CDR3 sequence reads: CASSFSGGAYTQYF. CDR3 nucleotide sequence: TGTGCCAGCAGTTTTTCCGGGGGGGCTTATACGCAGTATTTT.

This clonotype has a handful of counts. V is TRBV10-2 and J is TRBJ2-7; D remains unclear. The germline V gene has CDR1 WSHSY and CDR2 SAAADI. Trimming removed 8 bases from V and 0 bases from J, with 11 bases in between. This CDR3 is 13 amino acids long. Here the CDR3 reads CASRQRDSYEQYF. The CDR3 coding sequence is TGCGCCAGCCGGCAGCGAGACTCCTACGAGCAGTACTTC.